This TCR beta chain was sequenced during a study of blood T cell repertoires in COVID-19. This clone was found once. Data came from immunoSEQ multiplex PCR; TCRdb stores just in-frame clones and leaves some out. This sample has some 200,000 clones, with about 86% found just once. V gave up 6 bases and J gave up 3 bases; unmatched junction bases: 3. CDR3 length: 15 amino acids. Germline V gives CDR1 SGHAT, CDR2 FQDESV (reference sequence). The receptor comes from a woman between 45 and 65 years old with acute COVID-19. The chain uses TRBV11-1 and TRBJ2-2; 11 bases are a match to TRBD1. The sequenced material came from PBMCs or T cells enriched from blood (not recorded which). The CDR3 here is CASSPGQGDTGELFF. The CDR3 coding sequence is TGTGCCAGCAGTCCGGGACAGGGGGACACCGGGGAGCTGTTTTTT.